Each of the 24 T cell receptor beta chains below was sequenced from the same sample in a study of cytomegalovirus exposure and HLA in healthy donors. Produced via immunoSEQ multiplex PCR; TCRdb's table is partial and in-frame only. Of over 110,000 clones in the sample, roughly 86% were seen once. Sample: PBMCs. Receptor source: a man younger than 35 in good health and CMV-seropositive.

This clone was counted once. The CDR3 DNA reads as TGTGCCAGCAGCCAGCGGGGGAGTTGGGGTGAGCAGTTCTTC. It translates to CASSQRGSWGEQFF. The rearrangement links TRBV7-2 to TRBJ2-1, with 8 bases fitting TRBD2. The germline V gene encodes CDR1 SGHTA and CDR2 FQGNSA. The CDR3 has 14 amino acids. Losses at the gene ends were 5 bases for V and 9 bases for J; bases not matched to a gene: 9.

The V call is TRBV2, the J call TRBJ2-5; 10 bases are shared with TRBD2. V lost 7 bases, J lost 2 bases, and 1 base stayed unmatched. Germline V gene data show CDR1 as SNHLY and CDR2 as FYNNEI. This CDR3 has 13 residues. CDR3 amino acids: CASTSGSQETQYF. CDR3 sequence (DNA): TGTGCCAGCACTAGCGGGAGTCAAGAGACCCAGTACTTC.

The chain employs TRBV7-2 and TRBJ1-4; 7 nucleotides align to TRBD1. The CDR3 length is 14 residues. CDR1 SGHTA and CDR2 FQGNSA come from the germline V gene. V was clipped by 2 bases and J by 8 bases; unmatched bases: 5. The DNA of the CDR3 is TGTGCCAGCAGCTTAACACAGGGGTTGGAAAAACTGTTTTTT. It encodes CASSLTQGLEKLFF.

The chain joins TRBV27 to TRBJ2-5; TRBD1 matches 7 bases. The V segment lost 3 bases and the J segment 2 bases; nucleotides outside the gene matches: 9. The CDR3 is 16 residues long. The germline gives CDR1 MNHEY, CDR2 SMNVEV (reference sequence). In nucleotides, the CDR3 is TGTGCCAGCAGTTTTGGTCCGGCAGGGGGTCAAGAGACCCAGTACTTC. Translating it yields CASSFGPAGGQETQYF.

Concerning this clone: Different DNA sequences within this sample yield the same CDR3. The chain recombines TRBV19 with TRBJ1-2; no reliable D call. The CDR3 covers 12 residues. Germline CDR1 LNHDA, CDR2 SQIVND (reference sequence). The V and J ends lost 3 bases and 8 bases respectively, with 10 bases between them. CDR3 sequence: CASSIVRGGYTF. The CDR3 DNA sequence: TGTGCCAGTAGTATCGTGCGAGGAGGCTACACCTTC.

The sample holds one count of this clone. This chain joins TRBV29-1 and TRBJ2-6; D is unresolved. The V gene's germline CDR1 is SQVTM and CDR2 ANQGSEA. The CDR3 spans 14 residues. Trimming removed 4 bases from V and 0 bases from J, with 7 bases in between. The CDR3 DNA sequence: TGCAGCGTTGTTCCGGTCTCTGGGGCCAACGTCCTGACTTTC. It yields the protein CSVVPVSGANVLTF.

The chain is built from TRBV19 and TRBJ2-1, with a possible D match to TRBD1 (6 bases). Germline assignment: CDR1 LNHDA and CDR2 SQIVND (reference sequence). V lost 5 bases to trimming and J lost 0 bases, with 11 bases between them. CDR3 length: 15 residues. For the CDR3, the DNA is TGTGCCAGTAGTGGGACACCCTACTCCTACAATGAGCAGTTCTTC. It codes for CASSGTPYSYNEQFF.

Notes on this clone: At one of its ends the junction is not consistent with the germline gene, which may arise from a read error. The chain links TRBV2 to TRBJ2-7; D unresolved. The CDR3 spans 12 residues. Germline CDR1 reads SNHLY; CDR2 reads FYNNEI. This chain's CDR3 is CASSERKNALHF. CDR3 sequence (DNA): TGTGCCAGCAGTGAGAGGAAGAACGCGCTTCACTTC. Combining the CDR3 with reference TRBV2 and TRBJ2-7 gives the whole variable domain EPEVTQTPSHQVTQMGQEVILRCVPISNHLYFYWYRQILGQKVEFLVSFYNNEISEKSEIFDDQFSVERPDGSNFTLKIRSTKLEDSAMYFCASSERKNALHFGPGTRLTVT.

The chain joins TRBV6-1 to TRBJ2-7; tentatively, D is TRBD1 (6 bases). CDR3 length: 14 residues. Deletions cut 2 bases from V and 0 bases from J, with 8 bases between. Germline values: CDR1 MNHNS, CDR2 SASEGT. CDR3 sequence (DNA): TGTGCCAGCAGTGAACAGGGGCGCTCCTACGAGCAGTACTTC. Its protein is CASSEQGRSYEQYF.

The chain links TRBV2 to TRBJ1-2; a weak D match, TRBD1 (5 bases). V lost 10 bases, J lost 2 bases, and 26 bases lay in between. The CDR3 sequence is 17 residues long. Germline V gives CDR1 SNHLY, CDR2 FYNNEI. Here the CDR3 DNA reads TGTGCCATGACTTACGTCCCTCGACAGATTCCGAACTATGGCTACACCTTC. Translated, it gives CAMTYVPRQIPNYGYTF.

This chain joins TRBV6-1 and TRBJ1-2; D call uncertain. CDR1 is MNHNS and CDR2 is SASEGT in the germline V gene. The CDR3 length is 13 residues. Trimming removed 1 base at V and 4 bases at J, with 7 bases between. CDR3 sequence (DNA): TGTGCCAGCAGTGAAGAGGCGGTCTATGGCTACACCTTC. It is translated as CASSEEAVYGYTF.

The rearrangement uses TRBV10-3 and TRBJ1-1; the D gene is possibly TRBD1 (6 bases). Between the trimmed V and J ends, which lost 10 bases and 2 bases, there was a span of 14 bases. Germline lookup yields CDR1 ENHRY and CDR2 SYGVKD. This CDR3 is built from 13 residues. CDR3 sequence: CATTGGINTEAFF. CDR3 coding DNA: TGTGCCACGACGGGGGGCATAAACACTGAAGCTTTCTTT.

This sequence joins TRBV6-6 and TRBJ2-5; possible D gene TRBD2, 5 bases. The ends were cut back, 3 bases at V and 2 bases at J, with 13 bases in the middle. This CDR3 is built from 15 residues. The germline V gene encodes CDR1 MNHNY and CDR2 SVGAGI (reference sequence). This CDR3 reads CASSYLGNSQETQYF. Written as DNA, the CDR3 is TGTGCCAGCAGTTATCTCGGGAACTCTCAAGAGACCCAGTACTTC.

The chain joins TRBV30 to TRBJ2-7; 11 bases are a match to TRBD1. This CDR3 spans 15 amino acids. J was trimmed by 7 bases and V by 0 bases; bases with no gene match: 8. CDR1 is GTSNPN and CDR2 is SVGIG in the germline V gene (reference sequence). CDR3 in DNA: TGTGCCTGGAGTGTTGGGACAGGGGGATCGAAAGAGCAGTACTTC. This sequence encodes CAWSVGTGGSKEQYF.

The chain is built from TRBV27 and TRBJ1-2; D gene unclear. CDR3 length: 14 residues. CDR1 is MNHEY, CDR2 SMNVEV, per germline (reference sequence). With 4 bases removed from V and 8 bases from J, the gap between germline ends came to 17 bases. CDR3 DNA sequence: TGTGCCAGCAGTTCGCGCCTCCTCATGCCCGGCTACACCTTC. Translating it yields CASSSRLLMPGYTF.

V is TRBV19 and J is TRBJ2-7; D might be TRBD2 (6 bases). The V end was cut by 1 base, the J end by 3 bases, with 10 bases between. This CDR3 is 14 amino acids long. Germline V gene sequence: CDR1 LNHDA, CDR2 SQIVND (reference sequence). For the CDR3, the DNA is TGTGCCAGTAGTATAGCGGGAGAAGACTACGAGCAGTACTTC. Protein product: CASSIAGEDYEQYF.

The CDR3 DNA follows: TGTGCCAGCAGCTACCGGGACAGGTCCTACGAGCAGTACTTC. Translation: CASSYRDRSYEQYF. This chain joins TRBV5-6 and TRBJ2-7; TRBD1 agrees at 8 bases. CDR1 and CDR2 from the germline V gene are SGHDT and YYEEEE. The CDR3 is made up of 14 amino acids. V was pared by 3 bases and J by 1 base, with 3 bases of the junction left unmatched.

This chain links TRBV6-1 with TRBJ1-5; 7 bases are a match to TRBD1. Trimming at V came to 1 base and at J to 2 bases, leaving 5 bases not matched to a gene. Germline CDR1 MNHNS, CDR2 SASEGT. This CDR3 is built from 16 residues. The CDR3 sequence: CASSEEEGTGNQPQHF. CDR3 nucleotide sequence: TGTGCCAGCAGTGAAGAAGAAGGGACAGGCAATCAGCCCCAGCATTTT.

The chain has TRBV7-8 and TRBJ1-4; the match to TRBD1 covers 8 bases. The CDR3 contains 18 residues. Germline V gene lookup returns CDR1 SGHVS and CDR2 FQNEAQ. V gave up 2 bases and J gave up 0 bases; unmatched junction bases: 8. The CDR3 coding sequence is TGTGCCAGCAGCTTAAACAGGGGGATCCAAACAACTAATGAAAAACTGTTTTTT. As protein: CASSLNRGIQTTNEKLFF.

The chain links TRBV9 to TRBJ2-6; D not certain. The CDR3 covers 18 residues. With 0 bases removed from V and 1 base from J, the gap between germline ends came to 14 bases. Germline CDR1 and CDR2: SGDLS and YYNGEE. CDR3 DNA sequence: TGTGCCAGCAGCGTAGTGCCAATAGTTCGATCTGGGGCCAACGTCCTGACTTTC. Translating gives CASSVVPIVRSGANVLTF.

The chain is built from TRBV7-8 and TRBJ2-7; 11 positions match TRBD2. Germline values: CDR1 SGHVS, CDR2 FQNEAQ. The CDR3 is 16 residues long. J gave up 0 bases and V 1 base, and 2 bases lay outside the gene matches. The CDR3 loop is CASSLGTSGSSYEQYF. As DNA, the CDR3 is TGTGCCAGCAGCTTAGGTACTAGCGGGAGCTCCTACGAGCAGTACTTC. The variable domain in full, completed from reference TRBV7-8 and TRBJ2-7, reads GAGVSQSPRYKVAKRGQDVALRCDPISGHVSLFWYQQALGQGPEFLTYFQNEAQLDKSGLPSDRFFAERPEGSVSTLKIQRTQQEDSAVYLCASSLGTSGSSYEQYFGPGTRLTVT.

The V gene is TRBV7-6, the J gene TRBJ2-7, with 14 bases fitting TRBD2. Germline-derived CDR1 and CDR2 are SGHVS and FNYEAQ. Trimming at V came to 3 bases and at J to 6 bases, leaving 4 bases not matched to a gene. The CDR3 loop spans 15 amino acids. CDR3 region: CASSFTGTSGSEQYF. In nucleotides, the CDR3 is TGTGCCAGCAGCTTCACAGGGACTAGCGGGAGCGAGCAGTACTTC.

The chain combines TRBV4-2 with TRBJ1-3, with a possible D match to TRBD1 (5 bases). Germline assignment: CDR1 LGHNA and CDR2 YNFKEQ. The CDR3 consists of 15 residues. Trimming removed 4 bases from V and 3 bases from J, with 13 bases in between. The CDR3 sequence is CASSLTALSGNTIYF. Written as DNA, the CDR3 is TGTGCCAGCAGCCTGACAGCTTTGAGTGGAAACACCATATATTTT.

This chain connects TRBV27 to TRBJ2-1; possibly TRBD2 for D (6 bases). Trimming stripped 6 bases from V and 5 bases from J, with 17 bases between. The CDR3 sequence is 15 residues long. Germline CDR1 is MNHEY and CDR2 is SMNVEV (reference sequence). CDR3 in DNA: TGTGCCAGCAGCCCTCAGGGAGGTCTGAACAATGAGCAGTTCTTC. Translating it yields CASSPQGGLNNEQFF.